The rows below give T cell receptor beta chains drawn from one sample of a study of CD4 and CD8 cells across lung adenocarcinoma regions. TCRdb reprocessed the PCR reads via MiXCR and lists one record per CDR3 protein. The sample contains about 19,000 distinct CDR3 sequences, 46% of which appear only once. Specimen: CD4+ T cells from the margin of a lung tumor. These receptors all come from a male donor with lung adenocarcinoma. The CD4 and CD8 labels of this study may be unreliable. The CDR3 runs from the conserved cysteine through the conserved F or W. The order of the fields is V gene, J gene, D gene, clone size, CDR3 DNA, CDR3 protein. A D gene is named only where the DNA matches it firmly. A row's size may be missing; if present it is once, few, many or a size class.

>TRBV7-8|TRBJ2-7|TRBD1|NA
TGTGCCAGCAGCTTCCGACAGGGCTCCTACGAGCAGTACTTC
CASSFRQGSYEQYF
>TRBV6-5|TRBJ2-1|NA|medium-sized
TGTGCCAGCAAAACGGCTCTAAAAAACAATGAGCAGTTCTTC
CASKTALKNNEQFF
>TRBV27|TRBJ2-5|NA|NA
TGTGCCAGCAGTCCGGGCCGCCGAGCTCGTGACAAAGAGACGCAGTACTTC
CASSPGRRARDKETQYF
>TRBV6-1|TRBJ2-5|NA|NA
TGTGCGGGGAGCGGCAGGCGGCACCAAGAGACTCAGTACTTC
CAGSGRRHQETQYF
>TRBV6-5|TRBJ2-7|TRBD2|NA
TGTGCCAGCAGTTATCATGGACTAGCGGCCTACGAGCAGTACTTC
CASSYHGLAAYEQYF
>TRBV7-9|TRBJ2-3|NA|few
TGTGCCAGCAGCCCCCGACTCCTAGATACGCAGTATTTT
CASSPRLLDTQYF
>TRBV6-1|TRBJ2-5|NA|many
TGTGCCAGCATGAAAAGACGAGATGTGGGCGAGACCCAGTACTTC
CASMKRRDVGETQYF
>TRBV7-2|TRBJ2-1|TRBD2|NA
TGTGCCAGCAGCTTAGTCGGGGCTAGCGGGAGAGGGAATGAGCAGTTCTTC
CASSLVGASGRGNEQFF
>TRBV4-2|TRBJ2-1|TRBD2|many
TGTGCCAGCAGCCAGGGGGCGAGCGGGAGGCGGCAGTTCTTC
CASSQGASGRRQFF
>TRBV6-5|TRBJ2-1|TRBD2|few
TGTGCCAGCAGTTATGGGAGCGGGGGGCCGGGTGAGCAGTTCTTC
CASSYGSGGPGEQFF
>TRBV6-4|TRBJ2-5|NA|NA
TGTGCGGGGCTCGGGGCCAGGGACCAAAAGACCCAGTACTTC
CAGLGARDQKTQYF
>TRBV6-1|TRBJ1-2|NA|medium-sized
TGTGCCAGCAGTGAAGGGGGACTAAACTATGGCTACACCTTC
CASSEGGLNYGYTF
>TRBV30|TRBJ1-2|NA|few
TGTGCCTGGAGTGTATTCTATGGCTACACCTTC
CAWSVFYGYTF
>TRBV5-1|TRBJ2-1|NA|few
TGCGCCAGCAGCTTGGGGTTTGGGGAGCAAATGTGGAAGTTCTTC
CASSLGFGEQMWKFF
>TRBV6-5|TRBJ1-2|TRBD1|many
TGTGCCAGCAGTTACCGGGGACAGGGATCCTATGGCTACACCTTC
CASSYRGQGSYGYTF
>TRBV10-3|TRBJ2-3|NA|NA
TGTGCCGCGGGTCACGGGGAAGGGCACCAAGATACGCAGTATTTC
CAAGHGEGHQDTQYF
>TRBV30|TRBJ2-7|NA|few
TGTGCCTGGAGCGACCAAAAGCGACAGCGAACATACGAGCAGTACTTC
CAWSDQKRQRTYEQYF
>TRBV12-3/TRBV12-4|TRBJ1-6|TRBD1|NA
TGTGCCAGCAGCCGCGGGACAGGGGTGGTTCCCCTCCACTTT
CASSRGTGVVPLHF
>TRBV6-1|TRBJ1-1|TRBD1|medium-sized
TGTGCCAGCAGTGAATTCAGGACAGGGGGAACTGAAGCTTTCTTT
CASSEFRTGGTEAFF
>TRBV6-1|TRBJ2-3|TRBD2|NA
TGTGCCAGCGGGCAGCGGGAGCTGGCAGATACGCAGTATTTT
CASGQRELADTQYF
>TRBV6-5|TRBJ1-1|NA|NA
TGTGCCAGCAGTTACAGCGACCGACGGCTAGGTGGGGCTTTCTTT
CASSYSDRRLGGAFF
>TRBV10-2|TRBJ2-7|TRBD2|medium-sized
TGCGCCAGCAGTGACCCGGGACTAAGTATCCACGAGCAGTACTTC
CASSDPGLSIHEQYF
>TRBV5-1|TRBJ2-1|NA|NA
TGCGCCAGCAGCTTTCGATACAATGAGCAGTTCTTC
CASSFRYNEQFF
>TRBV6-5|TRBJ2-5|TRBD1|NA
TGTGCCAGCAGTTCGATAGAAGGGACAGGCTCCTACAATGAGCAGTACTTC
CASSSIEGTGSYNEQYF
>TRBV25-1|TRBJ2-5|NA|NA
TGTTTCTGCGCGGAGTTCCGGGGCCGGCACACAGATACCCAGTACTTC
CFCAEFRGRHTDTQYF
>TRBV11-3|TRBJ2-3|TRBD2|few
TGTGCCAGCACAATCGGACTAGCGGAGTCCACAGATACGCAGTATTTT
CASTIGLAESTDTQYF
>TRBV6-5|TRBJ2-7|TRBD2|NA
TGTGCCAGCAGCTTGACTAGCGGTCGGTACTACGAGCAGTACTTC
CASSLTSGRYYEQYF
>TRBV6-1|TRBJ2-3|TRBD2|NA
TGTGCCAGCCGCGTGGCGGGGGGGGGCGCCAAAAACACTCAGTATTTT
CASRVAGGGAKNTQYF
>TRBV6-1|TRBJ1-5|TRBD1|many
TGTGCCAGCAGTGAAGGACAGGGGAATCAGCCCCAGCATTTT
CASSEGQGNQPQHF
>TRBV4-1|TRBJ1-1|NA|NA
TGCGCCAGCAGCCACGGCCTGAACACTGAAGCTTTCTTT
CASSHGLNTEAFF
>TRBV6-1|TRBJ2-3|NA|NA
TGTGCCAGCAGTGTCCGGGACCGTGGGCCATTAGAGGAGGATACGCAGTATTTT
CASSVRDRGPLEEDTQYF
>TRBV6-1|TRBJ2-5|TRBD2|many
TGTGCCAGCAGTGAGGCGACTAGCGGGAGGTTCGGGGCGCGGGAGCAGTACTTC
CASSEATSGRFGAREQYF
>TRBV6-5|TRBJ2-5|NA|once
TGTGCCAGCGGTTACGGGGGGCGGGCCGGGGGGACCCAGTACTTC
CASGYGGRAGGTQYF
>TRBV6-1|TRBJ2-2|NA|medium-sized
TGTGCCAGCAGTAAGAAGGGGGGGACAGACACCGGGGAGCTGTTTTTT
CASSKKGGTDTGELFF
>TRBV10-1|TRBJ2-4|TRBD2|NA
TGCGCCAGCAGTGAGGAGGGACTAGGCAAAGACATGCAGTACTTC
CASSEEGLGKDMQYF
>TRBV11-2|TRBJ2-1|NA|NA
TGTGCCAGCAGCTTAAGTGCCAGCGTAGCCTACGAGCAGTTCTTC
CASSLSASVAYEQFF
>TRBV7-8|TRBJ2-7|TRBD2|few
TGTGCCAGCAGCAGGGGAGGGACTAGGGCTTACGAGCAGTACTTC
CASSRGGTRAYEQYF
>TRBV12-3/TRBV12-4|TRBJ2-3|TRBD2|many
TGTGCCAGCAGTGGGACTAGCGGGAGTGGTAGCACAGATACGCAGTATTTT
CASSGTSGSGSTDTQYF